These 20 T cell receptor beta chains came from one sample sequenced in a study of cytomegalovirus exposure and HLA in healthy donors. Use of 60 Vbeta and 13 Jbeta primers characterized the PCR. Method: immunoSEQ multiplex PCR; TCRdb's copy keeps in-frame clones and lacks some. The table has about 200,000 clones, about 12% seen once. What was sequenced was PBMCs. These receptors all stem from a man aged 45-65 years in good health and CMV-seropositive.

The V and J genes are TRBV5-1 and TRBJ2-7; 9 positions match TRBD1. V lost 6 bases, J lost 4 bases, and 11 bases stayed unmatched. Germline V CDR1 and CDR2: SGHRS, YFSETQ. The CDR3 is 15 residues long. Written as DNA, the CDR3 is TGCGCCAGCAAACCCGGGGGACAGGGTGTTTACGAGCAGTACTTC. It translates to CASKPGGQGVYEQYF.

The V gene is TRBV7-2, the J gene TRBJ2-5; no clear D. Germline V gene data show CDR1 as SGHTA and CDR2 as FQGNSA. V lost 1 base and J 1 base, leaving 7 bases between the germline ends. CDR3 length equals 14 residues. The CDR3 DNA reads TGTGCCAGCAGCTTAGGGCTGGCCCAAGAGACCCAGTACTTC. It yields the protein CASSLGLAQETQYF.

This CDR3 is CASRGQHNSPLHF. The DNA of the CDR3 is TGTGCCAGCAGGGGACAGCATAATTCACCCCTCCACTTT. The V gene is TRBV25-1, the J gene TRBJ1-6; 7 bases are a match to TRBD1. Unmatched junction bases numbered 1, after V lost 6 bases and J lost 5 bases. This CDR3 is 13 amino acids long. The V gene's germline CDR1 is MGHDK and CDR2 SYGVNS.

The gene calls are TRBV16 and TRBJ1-1; TRBD1 aligns across 7 bases. The CDR3 spans 15 residues. The trim removed 5 bases at V and 3 bases at J, leaving 9 bases unmatched. Germline loops: CDR1 KGHSY, CDR2 FQNENV. This CDR3 is CASSTGQVWDTEAFF. DNA for the CDR3: TGTGCCAGCAGCACCGGACAGGTCTGGGACACTGAAGCTTTCTTT.

The table lists this clone with a few counts. J is TRBJ2-5 and V is TRBV28, with TRBD2 matching over 7 bases. V lost 5 bases to trimming and J lost 5 bases; unmatched junction nucleotides: 11. The V gene's germline CDR1 is MDHEN and CDR2 SYDVKM. CDR3 length: 15 amino acids. The CDR3, as DNA: TGTGCCAGCAGTCCTTCCCGGGGCGGGGGTGAGACCCAGTACTTC. The encoded protein is CASSPSRGGGETQYF.

The chain employs TRBV4-3 and TRBJ2-2; TRBD1 aligns across 9 bases. Trimming at V came to 4 bases and at J to 3 bases, leaving 0 bases not matched to a gene. There are 14 residues in the CDR3. Germline V gene lookup returns CDR1 LGHNA and CDR2 YSLEER. CDR3 loop: CASSRTGDTGELFF. For the CDR3, the DNA is TGCGCCAGCAGCCGGACAGGGGACACCGGGGAGCTGTTTTTT.

V is TRBV4-3 and J is TRBJ1-2; D not resolved. In germline, CDR1 is LGHNA, CDR2 YSLEER. V was clipped by 0 bases and J by 2 bases, with 7 bases between them. The CDR3 spans 14 residues. Written as DNA, the CDR3 is TGCGCCAGCAGCCAAGATCTAGTAAACTATGGCTACACCTTC. It yields the protein CASSQDLVNYGYTF.

The chain is built from TRBV5-6 and TRBJ1-4; 7 bases match TRBD1. The CDR3 is made up of 14 amino acids. Trimming cost V 0 bases and J 8 bases; bases outside gene matches: 4. The V gene's germline CDR1 is SGHDT and CDR2 YYEEEE. CDR3 loop: CASSLGDSREKLFF. The DNA of the CDR3 is TGTGCCAGCAGCTTGGGGGACAGTCGGGAAAAACTGTTTTTT.

The chain combines TRBV7-2 with TRBJ1-3; no definite D call. The CDR3 is made up of 13 amino acids. Germline loops: CDR1 SGHTA, CDR2 FQGNSA. Trimming removed 5 bases from V and 5 bases from J, with 10 bases in between. CDR3 sequence reads: CASSPGGRNTIYF. In DNA, the CDR3 is TGTGCCAGCAGCCCCGGAGGCAGAAACACCATATATTTT.

V usage is TRBV2 and J usage is TRBJ2-1, with 8 nucleotides matching TRBD1. The length of the CDR3 is 14 residues. The ends lost 6 bases at V and 4 bases at J; junction bases unmatched: 5. Germline CDR1 and CDR2: SNHLY and FYNNEI. Written as DNA, the CDR3 is TGTGCCAGCAGCGGGACAGGACGTTACAATGAGCAGTTCTTC. It yields the protein CASSGTGRYNEQFF.

This clone was counted only a few times. This rearrangement joins TRBV4-1 to TRBJ1-5, with D perhaps TRBD1 (5 bases). Germline V gives CDR1 MGHRA, CDR2 YSYEKL. The V and J ends lost 3 bases and 0 bases respectively, with 9 bases between them. CDR3 length equals 15 residues. Here the CDR3 reads CASSQQGYSNQPQHF. CDR3 sequence (DNA): TGCGCCAGCAGCCAGCAGGGTTATAGCAATCAGCCCCAGCATTTT.

The rearrangement links TRBV29-1 to TRBJ2-7, with no clear D. Trimming removed 1 base at V and 5 bases at J, with 12 bases between. Germline CDR1 and CDR2: SQVTM and ANQGSEA. The CDR3 extends over 13 amino acids. The CDR3 DNA reads TGCAGCGTTGAAGGGGCCCGTACTCACGAGCAGTACTTC. Its translation: CSVEGARTHEQYF.

J is TRBJ1-2 and V is TRBV23-1, with 8 bases aligning to TRBD1. TRBV23-1 is identified as an open reading frame with a role that is uncertain. The CDR3 contains 15 residues. V trimming: 6 bases; J trimming: 3 bases; junction bases outside the gene matches: 9. The CDR3 spells CASRKRRGRDYGYTF. In DNA form, the CDR3 reads TGCGCCAGCAGAAAACGCAGGGGGCGAGACTATGGCTACACCTTC.

The DNA for the CDR3 is TGTGCCAGCAGCTTAAGGACAAAAACTGAAGCTTTCTTT. This gives the protein CASSLRTKTEAFF. The chain couples TRBV7-8 to TRBJ1-1; D perhaps matches TRBD1 (5 bases). Trimming left V 2 bases short and J 5 bases short, with 9 bases between. CDR1 and CDR2 from the germline V gene are SGHVS and FQNEAQ. This CDR3 comprises 13 residues.

The V and J genes are TRBV19 and TRBJ1-5; 9 bases map to TRBD1. Germline V gene lookup returns CDR1 LNHDA and CDR2 SQIVND (reference sequence). The CDR3 extends over 14 amino acids. Germline trimming cut 3 bases from V and 6 bases from J; bases unmatched to any gene: 3. DNA of the CDR3: TGTGCCAGTAGTATCGGGACAGGGCTTCAGCCCCAGCATTTT. Translation: CASSIGTGLQPQHF.

The gene calls are TRBV5-8 and TRBJ2-7; tentatively, D is TRBD1 (5 bases). Germline V gene lookup returns CDR1 SGHTS and CDR2 YDEGEE. V lost 3 bases and J lost 0, with 16 bases in between. There are 16 residues in the CDR3. CDR3 bases: TGTGCCAGCAGCTCGCTGGACATCCTGAGCTCCTACGAGCAGTACTTC. This sequence encodes CASSSLDILSSYEQYF.

The rearrangement uses TRBV19 and TRBJ2-3, with TRBD2 matching over 8 bases. Trimming removed 10 bases from V and 7 bases from J; junction bases left unmatched: 10. This CDR3 has 13 residues. Germline V gene lookup returns CDR1 LNHDA and CDR2 SQIVND (reference sequence). The DNA of the CDR3 is TGTGCCACCAAAACCGGGAGGGGACATACGCAGTATTTT. Residues: CATKTGRGHTQYF.

This chain links TRBV5-1 with TRBJ2-1, with a tentative D call TRBD1 (6 bases). V was cut by 0 bases and J by 6 bases, with 10 bases left in between. Germline-derived CDR1 and CDR2 are SGHRS and YFSETQ. This CDR3 is built from 14 residues. CDR3 DNA sequence: TGCGCCAGCAGCTTGGGGGGGCCGGGCAATGAGCAGTTCTTC. Translating it yields CASSLGGPGNEQFF. The whole variable domain, filled in from reference TRBV5-1 and TRBJ2-1, reads KAGVTQTPRYLIKTRGQQVTLSCSPISGHRSVSWYQQTPGQGLQFLFEYFSETQRNKGNFPGRFSGRQFSNSRSEMNVSTLELGDSALYLCASSLGGPGNEQFFGPGTRLTVL.

This clone was seen a few times. The chain couples TRBV27 to TRBJ2-3, with 12 bases fitting TRBD2. Germline V CDR1 and CDR2: MNHEY, SMNVEV (reference sequence). J was trimmed by 5 bases and V by 2 bases; bases with no gene match: 17. The CDR3 totals 20 residues. The CDR3 loop reads CASSLATSGGYKTGGDTQYF. CDR3 DNA sequence: TGTGCCAGCAGTTTAGCAACTAGCGGGGGGTACAAAACGGGTGGAGATACGCAGTATTTT.

This clone was observed a few times. CDR3 sequence reads: CASSQDSHEQFF. The CDR3 nucleotides read TGTGCCAGCAGCCAAGACAGCCATGAGCAGTTCTTC. The chain joins TRBV11-2 to TRBJ2-1; weak D call: TRBD1 (5 bases). Germline V gives CDR1 SGHAT, CDR2 FQNNGV. V was cut by 5 bases and J by 8 bases, with 10 bases left in between. The length of the CDR3 is 12 residues.